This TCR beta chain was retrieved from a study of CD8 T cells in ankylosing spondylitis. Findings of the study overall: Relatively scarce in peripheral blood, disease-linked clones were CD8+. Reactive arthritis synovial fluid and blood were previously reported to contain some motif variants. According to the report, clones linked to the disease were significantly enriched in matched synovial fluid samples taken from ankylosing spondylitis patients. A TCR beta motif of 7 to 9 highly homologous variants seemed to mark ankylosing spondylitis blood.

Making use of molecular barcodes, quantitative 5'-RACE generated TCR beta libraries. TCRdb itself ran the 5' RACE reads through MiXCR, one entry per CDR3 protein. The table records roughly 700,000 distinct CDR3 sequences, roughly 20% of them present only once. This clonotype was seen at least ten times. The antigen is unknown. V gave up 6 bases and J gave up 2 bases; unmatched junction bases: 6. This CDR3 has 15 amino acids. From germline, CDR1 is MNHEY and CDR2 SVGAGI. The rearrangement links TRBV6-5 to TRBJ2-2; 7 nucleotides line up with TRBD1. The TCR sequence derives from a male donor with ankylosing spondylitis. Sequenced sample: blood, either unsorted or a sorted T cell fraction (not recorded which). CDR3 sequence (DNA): TGTGCCAGCAGCTACGGGACAGTCAACACCGGGGAGCTGTTTTTT. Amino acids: CASSYGTVNTGELFF.